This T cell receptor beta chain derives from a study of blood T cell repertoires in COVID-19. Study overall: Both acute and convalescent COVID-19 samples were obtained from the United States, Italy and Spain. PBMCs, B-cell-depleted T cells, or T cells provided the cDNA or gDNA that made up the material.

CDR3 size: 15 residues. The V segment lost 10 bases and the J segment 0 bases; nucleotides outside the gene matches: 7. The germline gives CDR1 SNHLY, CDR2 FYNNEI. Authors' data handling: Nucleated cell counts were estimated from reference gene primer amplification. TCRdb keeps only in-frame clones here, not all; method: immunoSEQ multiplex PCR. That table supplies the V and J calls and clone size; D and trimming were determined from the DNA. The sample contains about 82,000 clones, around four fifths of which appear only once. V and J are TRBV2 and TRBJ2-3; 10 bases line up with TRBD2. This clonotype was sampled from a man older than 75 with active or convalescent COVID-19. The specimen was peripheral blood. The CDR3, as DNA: TGTGCCACATCGGGACTAGCGTTCAGCACAGATACGCAGTATTTT. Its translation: CATSGLAFSTDTQYF. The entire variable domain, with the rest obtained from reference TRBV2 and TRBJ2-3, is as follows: EPEVTQTPSHQVTQMGQEVILRCVPISNHLYFYWYRQILGQKVEFLVSFYNNEISEKSEIFDDQFSVERPDGSNFTLKIRSTKLEDSAMYFCATSGLAFSTDTQYFGPGTRLTVL.